This T cell receptor beta chain was found in a study of OX40 agonist ivuxolimab in advanced cancers. Study information: The study treated patients with ivuxolimab, an agonistic anti-OX40 (CD134) antibody.

CDR1 is SGHVS and CDR2 is FNYEAQ in the germline V gene. The CDR3 extends over 13 amino acids. V was pared by 5 bases and J by 4 bases, with 9 bases between. General study points: Among the nonresponders, some also had low normalized T-cell clonal expansion. The 0.1-3.0 mg/kg partial responders had among the lowest clonal expansion. Researchers report that CD8+ T cells had, on average, more expanded clones than CD4+.

A note on this clone: No antigen is known for it.

TCRdb keeps only in-frame clones here, not all; method: immunoSEQ multiplex PCR. This sample has 57,000 or so clones, with roughly 86% found just once. This sequence was found in an adult with an advanced solid tumor such as melanoma, head and neck, liver or kidney cancer. The material sequenced was CD4+ or CD8+ T cells sorted from blood, taken in a trial of the OX40 agonist ivuxolimab. The chain employs TRBV7-6 and TRBJ2-1; perhaps TRBD1 as D (6 bases). As DNA, the CDR3 is TGTGCCAGCAGCCCAGGACAGTACAATGAGCAGTTCTTC. Translation: CASSPGQYNEQFF. Drawing the rest from reference TRBV7-6 and TRBJ2-1, the complete variable domain is GAGVSQSPRYKVTKRGQDVALRCDPISGHVSLYWYRQALGQGPEFLTYFNYEAQQDKSGLPNDRFSAERPEGSISTLTIQRTEQRDSAMYRCASSPGQYNEQFFGPGTRLTVL.